This is a list of T cell receptor beta chains from one sample in a study of blood T cell repertoires in COVID-19. Measured with immunoSEQ multiplex PCR; TCRdb has only the in-frame clones, and not every one. The data show approximately 52,000 clones, 65% to 90% seen once. Sequencing input: peripheral blood. The receptors were sampled from a human donor in a cohort sampled during active COVID-19. Each CDR3 is given with its conserved first and last residue. The order of the fields is V gene, J gene, CDR3 protein.

>TRBV5-4|TRBJ2-7
CASSLEGRVGEQYF
>TRBV6-2/TRBV6-3|TRBJ1-1
CASSYYVAGVITEAFF
>TRBV2|TRBJ1-1
CASRNDRIGTEAFF
>TRBV7-2|TRBJ2-3
CASSLVASGTTDTQYF
>TRBV28|TRBJ2-4
CASSGTREGGIQYF
>TRBV19|TRBJ1-5
CASSIAGRVNQPQHF
>TRBV2|TRBJ2-7
CASSGTSVRGEQYF
>TRBV27|TRBJ2-6
CASRFRQGGGRRANVLTF
>TRBV14|TRBJ2-7
CASSQSGEGEQYF
>TRBV5-1|TRBJ1-2
CASSLGGNSAYGYTF